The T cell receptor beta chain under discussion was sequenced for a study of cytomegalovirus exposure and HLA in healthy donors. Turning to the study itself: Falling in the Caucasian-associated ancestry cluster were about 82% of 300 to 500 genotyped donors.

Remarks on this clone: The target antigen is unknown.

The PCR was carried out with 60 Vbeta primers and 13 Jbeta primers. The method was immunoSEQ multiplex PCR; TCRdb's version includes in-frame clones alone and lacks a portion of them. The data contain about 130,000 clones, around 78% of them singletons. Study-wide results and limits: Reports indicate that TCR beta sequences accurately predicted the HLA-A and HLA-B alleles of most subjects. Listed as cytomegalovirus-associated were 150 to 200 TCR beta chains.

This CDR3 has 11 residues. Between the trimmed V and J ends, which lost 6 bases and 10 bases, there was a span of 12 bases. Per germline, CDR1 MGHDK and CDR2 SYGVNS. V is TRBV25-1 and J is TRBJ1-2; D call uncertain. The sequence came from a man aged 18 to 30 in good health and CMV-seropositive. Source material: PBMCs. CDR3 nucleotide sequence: TGTGCCAGCAGCCCCGGGGTCGACTACACCTTC. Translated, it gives CASSPGVDYTF.